This T cell receptor (beta chain) was identified in a study of cytomegalovirus exposure and HLA in healthy donors. Overall study context: The 120 validation repertoires, a later analysis reported, used the same platform as the approximately 730 repertoires from the first cohort.

General study findings and limits: As was reported, the classifier diagnosed cytomegalovirus status with high specificity and sensitivity.

Germline CDR1 reads MNHEY; CDR2 reads SVGAGI. The V end was cut by 2 bases, the J end by 5 bases, with 9 bases between. CDR3 length: 13 amino acids. The study drew the donors from its approximately 110-subject validation cohort, separate from the approximately 700-subject first cohort. In regard to this clone: The antigen remains unidentified.

The table came from immunoSEQ multiplex PCR; TCRdb's copy has only in-frame clones and leaves some out. The data contain more than 300,000 clones, roughly 89% of them singletons. The gene calls are TRBV6-5 and TRBJ1-1, with D possibly TRBD1 on 6 matching bases. The sequence derives from a woman between 18 and 29 years old in good health and CMV-seronegative. The specimen sequenced was PBMCs. This CDR3 is CASSYAQGTEAFF. The CDR3 DNA is TGTGCCAGCAGTTACGCACAGGGAACTGAAGCTTTCTTT.